Presented here are 18 T cell receptor beta chains from one specimen sequenced in a study of tumor-infiltrating lymphocytes in primary liver carcinoma. Using a constant-region primer together with ProtoScript II reverse transcriptase, TCR beta cDNA was made from roughly 500 ng of total RNA. Slightly modified ARM-PCR with three nested multiplex PCR rounds yielded TCR beta libraries. The first two PCR rounds, roughly 10 cycles each, used TRBV1-TRBV30 forward primers and a C-beta reverse primer. TCRdb itself ran the multiplex PCR reads through MiXCR, one entry per CDR3 protein. The sample shows 48,000 or so distinct CDR3 sequences, 60% to 75% of them seen only once. Extraction of RNA together with DNA used about 17-31 mg of unsorted bulk tissue. Material for sequencing was liver tumor tissue from sampling region 3. Indicated subset: tumor region T3, left-lateral pole. These receptors were collected from a man aged 35-49 years with primary liver carcinoma and hepatitis B virus infection.

This clonotype has only one observation. Compared with germline, one end of the junction differs, possibly owing to a read error. V and J are TRBV6-5 and TRBJ1-1, with D unclear. Germline V lookup: CDR1 MNHEY, CDR2 SVGAGI. There are 16 residues in the CDR3. CDR3 region: CATGRRRLRSDTGAFF. CDR3 bases: TGTGCCACCGGGAGAAGGCGTCTAAGAAGTGACACTGGAGCTTTCTTT.

This chain connects TRBV29-1 to TRBJ2-3; no reliable D call. Germline-derived CDR1 and CDR2 are SQVTM and ANQGSEA. CDR3 length: 12 residues. The CDR3 here is CRIEKATATQYF. CDR3 sequence (DNA): TGCAGAATTGAAAAGGCGACGGCTACGCAGTATTTT.

This clonotype appeared many times. Here the CDR3 DNA reads TGTGCCAGCTCGAGTCTAGCGGGACCATACGAGCAGTACTTC. This translates into CASSSLAGPYEQYF. The V and J genes are TRBV6-5 and TRBJ2-7; 9 nucleotides align to TRBD2. V lost 8 bases, J lost 4 bases, and 9 bases stayed unmatched. This CDR3 region has 14 residues. CDR1 MNHEY and CDR2 SVGAGI come from the germline V gene.

Regarding this clonotype: One base away lies a much larger clone, so this may be a sequencing read error. V gene TRBV28 combines with J gene TRBJ2-7; D unclear. Between the trimmed V and J ends, which lost 6 bases and 2 bases, there was a span of 17 bases. Per germline, CDR1 MDHEN and CDR2 SYDVKM. The CDR3 totals 15 residues. The CDR3 coding sequence is TGTGCCAGCAGCCCTGTGGGGTCCCTTCCCTACGAGCAGTACTTC. Protein: CASSPVGSLPYEQYF. Combining the CDR3 with reference TRBV28 and TRBJ2-7 gives the whole variable domain DVKVTQSSRYLVKRTGEKVFLECVQDMDHENMFWYRQDPGLGLRLIYFSYDVKMKEKGDIPEGYSVSREKKERFSLILESASTNQTSMYLCASSPVGSLPYEQYFGPGTRLTVT.

The rearrangement uses TRBV7-6 and TRBJ1-1, with D uncertain. V lost 1 base, J lost 5 bases, and 8 bases lay in between. CDR3 length: 13 amino acids. The germline CDR1 and CDR2 sequences are SGHVS and FNYEAQ. The CDR3 DNA sequence: TGTGCCAGCAGCTTAGGGGCCCTAACTGAAGCTTTCTTT. Encoded protein: CASSLGALTEAFF.

With respect to this clonotype: Germline and junction disagree at one end, which may indicate a read error. In DNA form, the CDR3 reads TGTGCCAGCAGTTTACTAGCGGGAGGACCTGGCACCAGGGAGCTGTTTTTT. Protein product: CASSLLAGGPGTRELFF. The J gene is TRBJ2-2, the V gene TRBV11-2, with TRBD2 matching 12 bases. The germline CDR1 and CDR2 sequences are SGHAT and FQNNGV. The CDR3 extends over 17 amino acids.

In the case of this clonotype: Germline is not matched at one junction end, which may reflect a read error. The CDR3 coding sequence is TGCAACGTTGACCGGGACAGGCTCGGTACGCAGTATTTT. It encodes CNVDRDRLGTQYF. The V call is TRBV29-1, the J call TRBJ2-3, with 8 bases identical to TRBD1. The V gene's germline CDR1 is SQVTM and CDR2 ANQGSEA. The CDR3 length is 13 residues.

This clonotype was seen at least ten times. This sequence joins TRBV6-5 and TRBJ1-1; weak D call: TRBD1 (5 bases). Germline CDR1 MNHEY, CDR2 SVGAGI. The CDR3 runs 18 residues. The ends were cut back, 7 bases at V and 0 bases at J, with 24 bases in the middle. The CDR3 is CASTPHRLGKGLNTEAFF. In DNA form, the CDR3 reads TGTGCCAGCACCCCACACAGGTTGGGGAAGGGGCTGAACACTGAAGCTTTCTTT.

By frequency in the sample, this clonotype is medium-sized. The genes are TRBV10-3 and TRBJ2-7, with a possible D match to TRBD1 (6 bases). Germline V lookup: CDR1 ENHRY, CDR2 SYGVKD. This CDR3 has 13 amino acids. Trimming shortened V by 7 bases and J by 4 bases, and 14 bases separated the two germline ends. The CDR3 reads CAIMRTESYEQYF. The CDR3 DNA sequence: TGTGCCATCATGAGGACAGAATCTTACGAGCAGTACTTC.

About this clonotype: This clone may be a read error of a much larger clone one base away. V is TRBV10-3 and J is TRBJ2-7; 7 bases match TRBD2. The CDR3 spans 14 residues. Per the germline V gene, CDR1 is ENHRY and CDR2 is SYGVKD. CDR3 protein: CAVRPGGGAYEQYF. The DNA for the CDR3 is TGTGCCGTCAGGCCTGGGGGGGGGGCCTACGAGCAGTACTTC.

V is TRBV7-3 and J is TRBJ2-3, with D tentatively TRBD2 (5 bases). V was trimmed by 7 bases and J by 4 bases, leaving 18 bases between them. The CDR3 extends over 15 amino acids. CDR1 and CDR2 from the germline V gene are SGHTA and FQGTGA. Here the CDR3 reads CASTLDVGSADTQYF. The CDR3 bases are TGTGCCAGCACCTTGGACGTAGGGAGCGCAGATACGCAGTATTTT.

To note about this clonotype: This may stem from a read error, because a much larger clone lies one nucleotide away. The V gene is TRBV7-9, the J gene TRBJ2-7; the match to TRBD2 covers 8 bases. Per germline, CDR1 SEHNR and CDR2 FQNEAQ (reference sequence). There are 15 residues in the CDR3. The CDR3: CTSSLIGAGEYEQYF. CDR3 in DNA: TGTACCAGCAGCTTAATCGGAGCGGGAGAATACGAGCAGTACTTC.

The V and J genes are TRBV6-1 and TRBJ2-1, with D possibly matching TRBD1 (6 bases). Germline CDR1 reads MNHNS; CDR2 reads SASEGT. With 7 bases removed from V and 12 bases from J, the gap between germline ends came to 13 bases. The CDR3 spans 11 residues. The CDR3 protein is CASNLPTGQFF. Written as DNA, the CDR3 is TGTGCCAGCAACCTTCCGACAGGGCAGTTCTTC.

About this clonotype itself: One end of the junction does not line up with germline, which may come from a read error. The chain carries TRBV14 and TRBJ2-2; 7 nucleotides align to TRBD1. Germline CDR1 is SGHDN and CDR2 is FVKESK. The CDR3 is 15 residues long. The CDR3 protein is CVSRQTGSVTGELLF. CDR3 DNA: TGTGTCAGCAGACAGACAGGGTCTGTAACCGGGGAGCTGCTTTTT.

To note about this clonotype: The conserved phenylalanine or tryptophan is not found at the CDR3 terminus, so this likely reflects a read error. The V gene is TRBV4-2, the J gene TRBJ2-2; TRBD1 agrees at 11 bases. The V gene's germline CDR1 is LGHNA and CDR2 YNFKEQ. This CDR3 has 18 residues. V gave up 6 bases and J gave up 0 bases; unmatched junction bases: 9. CDR3 amino acids: CASRQPGTGGSNTGELFL. CDR3 DNA sequence: TGTGCCAGCAGGCAACCAGGGACAGGGGGTTCGAACACCGGGGAGCTGTTTCTT.

Details on this clonotype: Germline is not matched at one junction end, which may reflect a read error. The rearrangement uses TRBV29-1 and TRBJ1-1; no definite D call. Germline values: CDR1 SQVTM, CDR2 ANQGSEA. The CDR3 consists of 11 residues. The CDR3 protein is CSVSLNAEALF. The CDR3 bases are TGCAGCGTTTCTTTGAACGCTGAAGCTCTCTTT.

The V and J genes are TRBV12-3 or TRBV12-4 and TRBJ2-5; the D gene is possibly TRBD2 (7 bases). The CDR3 runs 15 residues. Trimming shortened V by 4 bases and J by 3 bases, and 15 bases separated the two germline ends. CDR3 region: CASSCGGGREETQYF. The CDR3 DNA sequence: TGTGCCAGCAGTTGTGGGGGGGGCCGGGAAGAGACCCAGTACTTC.

Remarks on this clonotype: One junction end does not reproduce the germline sequence, and a read error may be involved. For the CDR3, the DNA is TGCGCCAGCCAGGGTGGGGTATTAGATAATTCACCCCTCCACTTT. This codes for CASQGGVLDNSPLHF. This chain connects TRBV6-5 to TRBJ1-6, with TRBD1 as a possible D gene (5 bases). The CDR3 sequence is 15 residues long. The germline V gene encodes CDR1 MNHEY and CDR2 SVGAGI.